Each of the 21 T cell receptor beta chains below was sequenced from the same sample in a study of cytotoxic CD8 clonotypes in ibrutinib-treated CLL. Produced via immunoSEQ multiplex PCR; TCRdb's table is partial and in-frame only. In the table there are about 250,000 clones, roughly 70% of which are singletons. Material: PBMCs, obtained after 24 months of ibrutinib treatment. The receptors stem from a human donor with chronic lymphocytic leukemia.

The J gene is TRBJ2-1, the V gene TRBV6-5; 11 bases match TRBD2. V was clipped by 6 bases and J by 9 bases; unmatched bases: 10. The length of the CDR3 is 15 residues. Germline values: CDR1 MNHEY, CDR2 SVGAGI. This CDR3 reads CASRHGSGRAGEQFF. The CDR3 region has the DNA TGTGCCAGCAGGCATGGTAGCGGGAGGGCGGGTGAGCAGTTCTTC.

J is TRBJ2-7 and V is TRBV29-1; 7 bases fit TRBD2. The CDR3 runs to 12 residues. V trimming: 4 bases; J trimming: 5 bases; junction bases outside the gene matches: 5. Germline V lookup: CDR1 SQVTM, CDR2 ANQGSEA. CDR3 DNA sequence: TGCAGCGTTGTTAGCGGGTTGGACGAGCAGTACTTC. It codes for CSVVSGLDEQYF.

The table lists this clone with a few counts. One end of the junction does not line up with germline, which may come from a read error. This chain joins TRBV29-1 and TRBJ2-7; possibly TRBD2 for D (6 bases). The CDR3 is 12 amino acids. Looked up from germline, CDR1 is SQVTM and CDR2 is ANQGSEA. CDR3 amino acids: CSVEVQDYEQHF. CDR3 in DNA: TGCAGCGTTGAGGTCCAGGACTACGAGCAGCACTTC.

This clone was counted a few times. The CDR3 loop is CASSLYGQGAKAFF. Here the CDR3 DNA reads TGTGCCAGCAGTTTGTACGGACAGGGGGCGAAAGCTTTCTTT. This sequence joins TRBV27 and TRBJ1-1, with 11 bases lining up with TRBD1. Germline V lookup: CDR1 MNHEY, CDR2 SMNVEV (reference sequence). J was trimmed by 9 bases and V by 3 bases; bases with no gene match: 6. This CDR3 is built from 14 residues.

This chain joins TRBV5-4 and TRBJ2-1, with 8 bases lining up with TRBD2. Germline V gene data show CDR1 as SGHNT and CDR2 as YYREEE (reference sequence). The ends lost 4 bases at V and 6 bases at J; junction bases unmatched: 12. The CDR3 is made up of 16 amino acids. The CDR3 nucleotides read TGTGCCAGCAGCGCCAACAGCGGGAGAGGAGGCAATGAGCAGTTCTTC. Protein sequence: CASSANSGRGGNEQFF. The whole variable domain, remainder taken from reference TRBV5-4 and TRBJ2-1, is ETGVTQSPTHLIKTRGQQVTLRCSSQSGHNTVSWYQQALGQGPQFIFQYYREEENGRGNFPPRFSGLQFPNYSSELNVNALELDDSALYLCASSANSGRGGNEQFFGPGTRLTVL.

The V gene is TRBV19, the J gene TRBJ1-1, with a weak D call TRBD1 (6 bases). Trimming removed 5 bases at V and 7 bases at J, with 11 bases between. This CDR3 has 12 residues. The germline CDR1 and CDR2 sequences are LNHDA and SQIVND (reference sequence). CDR3: CASSAGVGEAFF. CDR3 coding DNA: TGTGCCAGTAGTGCAGGGGTCGGTGAAGCTTTCTTT.

The rearrangement uses TRBV5-1 and TRBJ2-6; 12 bases fit TRBD1. V shed 2 bases and J 1 base; nucleotides not matched to a gene: 7. CDR3 length: 19 amino acids. Per the germline V gene, CDR1 is SGHRS and CDR2 is YFSETQ. The CDR3 here is CASSLPGTGGGSGANVLTF. CDR3 nucleotide sequence: TGCGCCAGCAGCTTACCCGGGACAGGGGGCGGTTCTGGGGCCAACGTCCTGACTTTC.

This chain joins TRBV7-3 and TRBJ2-5, with 7 nucleotides matching TRBD2. The CDR3 covers 14 residues. V gave up 1 base and J gave up 5 bases; unmatched junction bases: 4. Germline CDR1 reads SGHTA; CDR2 reads FQGTGA. The CDR3 DNA follows: TGTGCCAGCAGCTTAAGGGCGGGAGAGGAGACCCAGTACTTC. Translating gives CASSLRAGEETQYF.

The chain combines TRBV19 with TRBJ1-2; TRBD1 might be the D (5 bases). Per the germline V gene, CDR1 is LNHDA and CDR2 is SQIVND (reference sequence). V gave up 2 bases and J gave up 4 bases, with 20 bases separating them. CDR3 length: 17 amino acids. The CDR3 DNA is TGTGCCAGTAGTATATCCCCAGGCAGGGACGAATCCTATGGCTACACCTTC. Translation gives CASSISPGRDESYGYTF.

The chain joins TRBV7-5 to TRBJ1-1. TRBV7-5 is an annotated pseudogene. The CDR3 is made up of 15 amino acids. CDR3 loop: CASSSGGLGDTEAFF. CDR3 coding DNA: TGTGCCAGCAGTTCCGGGGGGTTGGGGGACACTGAAGCTTTCTTT.

The gene calls are TRBV7-3 and TRBJ2-1; 7 nucleotides align to TRBD1. This CDR3 spans 14 amino acids. Trimming at V came to 5 bases and at J to 7 bases, leaving 8 bases not matched to a gene. The V gene's germline CDR1 is SGHTA and CDR2 FQGTGA. CDR3 coding DNA: TGTGCCAGCAGCCCAACAGGGGTTGTGAATGAGCAGTTCTTC. The encoded protein is CASSPTGVVNEQFF. The entire variable domain, with the rest obtained from reference TRBV7-3 and TRBJ2-1, is as follows: GAGVSQTPSNKVTEKGKYVELRCDPISGHTALYWYRQSLGQGPEFLIYFQGTGAADDSGLPNDRFFAVRPEGSVSTLKIQRTERGDSAVYLCASSPTGVVNEQFFGPGTRLTVL.

V is TRBV9 and J is TRBJ2-3; 12 positions agree with TRBD2. The germline CDR1 and CDR2 sequences are SGDLS and YYNGEE. The CDR3 loop spans 14 amino acids. The ends lost 6 bases at V and 4 bases at J; junction bases unmatched: 3. The CDR3 sequence is CASTSGRGADTQYF. DNA of the CDR3: TGTGCCAGCACTAGCGGGAGGGGTGCAGATACGCAGTATTTT.

The V gene is TRBV28, the J gene TRBJ2-7; tentative D call: TRBD2 (5 bases). With 3 bases removed from V and 7 bases from J, the gap between germline ends came to 7 bases. The CDR3 has 11 amino acids. Germline lookup yields CDR1 MDHEN and CDR2 SYDVKM. Here the CDR3 reads CASSLSGEQYF. CDR3 coding DNA: TGTGCCAGCAGTTTGTCGGGAGAGCAGTACTTC.

The CDR3 is CASSFGISYNEQFF. CDR3 coding DNA: TGTGCCAGCAGTTTTGGCATCTCCTACAATGAGCAGTTCTTC. This chain uses TRBV9 with TRBJ2-1; no clear D gene. The CDR3 covers 14 residues. Germline-derived CDR1 and CDR2 are SGDLS and YYNGEE. V shed 5 bases and J shed 0 bases, with 9 bases lying between them.

This rearrangement joins TRBV29-1 to TRBJ2-1, with TRBD2 matching over 8 bases. The CDR3 is 12 amino acids. The V and J ends lost 7 bases and 8 bases, in that order; junction bases with no gene match: 7. Germline V gene lookup returns CDR1 SQVTM and CDR2 ANQGSEA. The CDR3 is CSAGLASHEQFF. Here the CDR3 DNA reads TGCAGCGCTGGACTAGCCAGCCATGAGCAGTTCTTC.

The J gene is TRBJ2-7, the V gene TRBV4-1, with 9 bases that match TRBD2. This CDR3 region has 14 residues. The germline CDR1 and CDR2 sequences are MGHRA and YSYEKL. J lost 11 bases, V lost 0 bases, and 8 bases had no gene match. CDR3 region: CASSQDPGGGVEYF. For the CDR3, the DNA is TGCGCCAGCAGCCAAGATCCTGGCGGGGGGGTAGAGTACTTC.

This chain connects TRBV5-6 to TRBJ2-7; D not certain. The length of the CDR3 is 13 residues. Germline values: CDR1 SGHDT, CDR2 YYEEEE. The ends were cut back, 3 bases at V and 5 bases at J, with 12 bases in the middle. The CDR3 bases are TGTGCCAGCAGCTCGGTCGTCAGCCACGAGCAGTACTTC. As protein: CASSSVVSHEQYF.

The V gene is TRBV6-6, the J gene TRBJ2-2; no firm D call. This CDR3 has 14 residues. V lost 5 bases, J lost 1 base, and 8 bases lay in between. Looked up from germline, CDR1 is MNHNY and CDR2 is SVGAGI (reference sequence). This CDR3 is CASSQAENTGELFF. CDR3 sequence (DNA): TGTGCCAGCAGTCAAGCAGAGAACACCGGGGAGCTGTTTTTT.

The chain's CDR3 is CASSLSSGLSGNTIYF. The CDR3 coding sequence is TGTGCCAGCAGCTTAAGTTCAGGACTCTCTGGAAACACCATATATTTT. The chain recombines TRBV7-2 with TRBJ1-3, with D unclear. Between the trimmed V and J ends, which lost 2 bases and 0 bases, there was a span of 11 bases. There are 16 residues in the CDR3. CDR1 is SGHTA and CDR2 is FQGNSA in the germline V gene.

The count of this clone is one. V is TRBV6-5 and J is TRBJ2-7, with TRBD2 matching over 7 bases. The CDR3 totals 13 residues. V was clipped by 6 bases and J by 3 bases; unmatched bases: 5. Looked up from germline, CDR1 is MNHEY and CDR2 is SVGAGI. This chain's CDR3 is CASRRGVGYEQYF. The CDR3 DNA is TGTGCCAGCAGACGGGGGGTAGGCTACGAGCAGTACTTC.

This clone has only a few counts. The chain recombines TRBV7-8 with TRBJ1-2; D remains unclear. V lost 11 bases and J 1 base, leaving 11 bases between the germline ends. The CDR3 runs to 12 residues. CDR1 is SGHVS and CDR2 is FQNEAQ in the germline V gene. CDR3: CAGLGLNYGYTF. CDR3 in DNA: TGTGCCGGCCTAGGGCTTAACTATGGCTACACCTTC.